The TCR beta chain under discussion was sequenced for a study of blood T cells in healthy people across ages. This CDR3 has 15 amino acids. Per the germline V gene, CDR1 is SGHRS and CDR2 is YFSETQ. Trimming took 4 bases from V and 1 from J, leaving 15 bases between them. Researchers report isolating at least 6 million PBMCs per sample. Sample-barcoded 5' priming and a J-beta primer mix drove a second PCR of 7 to 11 cycles. Each CDR3 protein is one row after TCRdb ran MiXCR on the 5' RACE reads. The sample lists hundreds of thousands of distinct CDR3 sequences, 58% seen once, with roughly 22% in the top ten. Turning to this clonotype: What it recognizes is unknown.

Points from the study as a whole: Roughly linear age-related decline in beta diversity appeared, significant by age 40.

The TCR sequence derives from a man younger than 40 in good health. The rearrangement uses TRBV5-1 and TRBJ2-7, with D possibly being TRBD1 (6 bases). Sequenced input: blood. CDR3 residues: CASSPMARGSYEQYF. The CDR3 DNA is TGCGCCAGCAGCCCCATGGCCAGGGGATCCTACGAGCAGTACTTC.